This is a list of T cell receptor beta chains from one sample in a study of immune evolution from preneoplasia to lung adenocarcinoma. Measured with immunoSEQ multiplex PCR; TCRdb has only the in-frame clones, and not every one. The sample carries some 7,800 clones, roughly two thirds recorded once. Sequenced sample: FFPE lung adenocarcinoma in situ tissue. All receptors derive from an older donor with lung adenocarcinoma. Some clones in this sample may be carry-over from other donors' samples. The CDR3 runs from the conserved cysteine through the conserved F or W. A D gene is named only where the DNA matches it firmly. Rows give clone size only sometimes, using once, few, many, or a class for an expanded clone.

cdr3_aa: CASSESRQGETQYF; cdr3_nt: TGCGCCAGCAGTGAGTCTAGACAGGGAGAGACCCAGTACTTC; j_call: TRBJ2-5; clone_size: -; d_call: TRBD1; v_call: TRBV10-1
cdr3_aa: CASSLTGWDQETQYF; cdr3_nt: TGCGCCAGCAGCTTAACGGGCTGGGACCAAGAGACCCAGTACTTC; j_call: TRBJ2-5; clone_size: -; d_call: -; v_call: TRBV5-1
cdr3_aa: CASSLVGSDNEQFF; cdr3_nt: TGTGCCAGCAGCTTGGTCGGTTCAGACAATGAGCAGTTCTTC; j_call: TRBJ2-1; clone_size: -; d_call: -; v_call: TRBV5-8
cdr3_aa: CAGRDSVTYEQYF; cdr3_nt: TGTGCCGGAAGGGACAGCGTAACCTACGAGCAGTACTTC; j_call: TRBJ2-7; clone_size: once; d_call: TRBD1; v_call: TRBV5-4
cdr3_aa: CASSLVVAGYNEQFF; cdr3_nt: TGTGCCAGCAGCTTAGTTGTGGCAGGCTACAATGAGCAGTTCTTC; j_call: TRBJ2-1; clone_size: -; d_call: -; v_call: TRBV7-9
cdr3_aa: CATGRGGSYNEQFF; cdr3_nt: TGTGCCACCGGGAGGGGAGGCTCCTACAATGAGCAGTTCTTC; j_call: TRBJ2-1; clone_size: -; d_call: TRBD2; v_call: TRBV11-3
cdr3_aa: CAWSVRGGYGNTIYF; cdr3_nt: TGTGCCTGGAGCGTGAGAGGGGGTTATGGAAACACCATATATTTT; j_call: TRBJ1-3; clone_size: once; d_call: -; v_call: TRBV30
cdr3_aa: CASSTPPDQETQYF; cdr3_nt: TGTGCCAGCAGTACCCCCCCGGACCAAGAGACCCAGTACTTC; j_call: TRBJ2-5; clone_size: -; d_call: -; v_call: TRBV6-6
cdr3_aa: CASSPVFGSTDTQYF; cdr3_nt: TGTGCCAGCAGTCCGGTTTTCGGGAGCACAGATACGCAGTATTTT; j_call: TRBJ2-3; clone_size: -; d_call: -; v_call: TRBV28
cdr3_aa: CASSAGGETGELFF; cdr3_nt: TGTGCCAGCAGTGCAGGGGGTGAGACCGGGGAGCTGTTTTTT; j_call: TRBJ2-2; clone_size: -; d_call: TRBD1; v_call: TRBV6-1
cdr3_aa: CASNNRDRANEQFF; cdr3_nt: TGTGCCAGCAATAACCGGGACAGGGCCAATGAGCAGTTCTTC; j_call: TRBJ2-1; clone_size: -; d_call: TRBD1; v_call: TRBV6-6
cdr3_aa: CASSIGWENTEAFF; cdr3_nt: TGTGCCAGTAGTATCGGGTGGGAAAACACTGAAGCTTTCTTT; j_call: TRBJ1-1; clone_size: -; d_call: -; v_call: TRBV19
cdr3_aa: CASSPRGNTEAFF; cdr3_nt: TGTGCCAGCTCCCCTAGGGGAAACACTGAAGCTTTCTTT; j_call: TRBJ1-1; clone_size: -; d_call: -; v_call: TRBV18
cdr3_aa: CSVGWGYAQPQHF; cdr3_nt: TGCAGCGTGGGGTGGGGTTATGCTCAGCCCCAGCATTTT; j_call: TRBJ1-5; clone_size: few; d_call: -; v_call: TRBV29-1
cdr3_aa: CASSVPNVGNQPQHF; cdr3_nt: TGTGCCAGCAGTGTCCCCAATGTAGGCAATCAGCCCCAGCATTTT; j_call: TRBJ1-5; clone_size: -; d_call: -; v_call: TRBV2
cdr3_aa: CASSQDSGFQPQHF; cdr3_nt: TGCGCCAGCAGCCAAGATTCTGGGTTTCAGCCCCAGCATTTT; j_call: TRBJ1-5; clone_size: -; d_call: -; v_call: TRBV4-1
cdr3_aa: CASSEASEQFF; cdr3_nt: TGTGCCAGCAGTGAAGCAAGTGAGCAGTTCTTC; j_call: TRBJ2-1; clone_size: once; d_call: -; v_call: TRBV6-1
cdr3_aa: CASSLEASGTSAAPLHF; cdr3_nt: TGTGCCAGCAGCTTAGAGGCGTCCGGGACTTCCGCCGCACCCCTCCACTTT; j_call: TRBJ1-6; clone_size: -; d_call: -; v_call: TRBV7-6
cdr3_aa: CASSPWGGGIYEQYF; cdr3_nt: TGTGCCAGCAGCCCCTGGGGCGGCGGGATCTACGAGCAGTACTTC; j_call: TRBJ2-7; clone_size: -; d_call: -; v_call: TRBV27
cdr3_aa: CATRGDSGNTIYF; cdr3_nt: TGTGCCACCAGAGGGGACTCTGGAAACACCATATATTTT; j_call: TRBJ1-3; clone_size: -; d_call: -; v_call: TRBV11-3
cdr3_aa: CASSDRALEQYF; cdr3_nt: TGTGCCAGCAGTGACAGGGCCCTCGAGCAGTACTTC; j_call: TRBJ2-7; clone_size: -; d_call: -; v_call: TRBV25-1
cdr3_aa: CASSLATGFANEKLFF; cdr3_nt: TGCGCCAGCAGCTTGGCCACAGGGTTTGCTAATGAAAAACTGTTTTTT; j_call: TRBJ1-4; clone_size: -; d_call: -; v_call: TRBV5-1
cdr3_aa: CASSLTWGSSYEQYF; cdr3_nt: TGTGCCAGTAGTTTAACTTGGGGGAGCTCCTACGAGCAGTACTTC; j_call: TRBJ2-7; clone_size: once; d_call: -; v_call: TRBV19
cdr3_aa: CASSSEGPRDSPLHF; cdr3_nt: TGTGCCAGCTCATCAGAGGGCCCTAGGGATTCACCCCTCCACTTT; j_call: TRBJ1-6; clone_size: -; d_call: -; v_call: TRBV18
cdr3_aa: CASTQGEYNEQFF; cdr3_nt: TGTGCCAGCACCCAAGGGGAGTACAATGAGCAGTTCTTC; j_call: TRBJ2-1; clone_size: -; d_call: -; v_call: TRBV6-5
cdr3_aa: CASSPGNTIYF; cdr3_nt: TGTGCCAGCTCGCCTGGAAACACCATATATTTT; j_call: TRBJ1-3; clone_size: -; d_call: -; v_call: TRBV18
cdr3_aa: CASSAETGAGELFF; cdr3_nt: TGTGCCAGCAGCGCAGAAACAGGGGCCGGGGAGCTGTTTTTT; j_call: TRBJ2-2; clone_size: -; d_call: TRBD1; v_call: TRBV7-3
cdr3_aa: CASRDGQGEDTQYF; cdr3_nt: TGCGCCAGCCGGGACGGCCAAGGGGAGGATACGCAGTATTTT; j_call: TRBJ2-3; clone_size: -; d_call: -; v_call: TRBV5-1
cdr3_aa: CATSRAAGENGYTF; cdr3_nt: TGTGCCACCAGCAGAGCGGCTGGGGAGAATGGCTACACCTTC; j_call: TRBJ1-2; clone_size: -; d_call: -; v_call: TRBV15
cdr3_aa: CSARLGRGYTF; cdr3_nt: TGCAGTGCTAGGCTGGGTCGGGGCTACACCTTC; j_call: TRBJ1-2; clone_size: few; d_call: -; v_call: TRBV20-1
cdr3_aa: CASSTRGSSYNSPLHF; cdr3_nt: TGTGCCAGCAGCACGCGGGGGAGCTCCTATAATTCACCCCTCCACTTT; j_call: TRBJ1-6; clone_size: -; d_call: -; v_call: TRBV21-1
cdr3_aa: CASSFPSGNNEQFF; cdr3_nt: TGTGCCAGCAGCTTTCCAAGCGGGAACAATGAGCAGTTCTTC; j_call: TRBJ2-1; clone_size: -; d_call: TRBD2; v_call: TRBV7-9
cdr3_aa: CASSGRGEKLFF; cdr3_nt: TGTGCCAGCTCAGGACGGGGGGAAAAACTGTTTTTT; j_call: TRBJ1-4; clone_size: -; d_call: -; v_call: TRBV19
cdr3_aa: CASSSWDTGELFF; cdr3_nt: TGTGCCAGCAGCTCATGGGACACCGGGGAGCTGTTTTTT; j_call: TRBJ2-2; clone_size: -; d_call: -; v_call: TRBV5-4
cdr3_aa: CASSFGQGSNYGYTF; cdr3_nt: TGTGCCAGCAGCTTCGGACAGGGGAGCAACTATGGCTACACCTTC; j_call: TRBJ1-2; clone_size: -; d_call: TRBD1; v_call: TRBV11-3
cdr3_aa: CASIEGGGQNTEAFF; cdr3_nt: TGTGCCAGCATTGAAGGTGGGGGGCAGAACACTGAAGCTTTCTTT; j_call: TRBJ1-1; clone_size: -; d_call: -; v_call: TRBV2
cdr3_aa: CASSLQYSYEQYF; cdr3_nt: TGTGCCAGCAGCTTACAGTACTCCTACGAGCAGTACTTC; j_call: TRBJ2-7; clone_size: -; d_call: -; v_call: TRBV7-9
cdr3_aa: CASSPPGTDTQYF; cdr3_nt: TGCGCCAGCAGCCCGCCGGGAACTGATACGCAGTATTTT; j_call: TRBJ2-3; clone_size: -; d_call: -; v_call: TRBV4-1
cdr3_aa: CSARDGGGEFF; cdr3_nt: TGCAGTGCTAGAGATGGCGGAGGGGAGTTCTTC; j_call: TRBJ2-1; clone_size: -; d_call: -; v_call: TRBV20-1
cdr3_aa: CASSLDRGLTYNEQFF; cdr3_nt: TGTGCCAGCAGCTTGGACAGGGGATTAACCTACAATGAGCAGTTCTTC; j_call: TRBJ2-1; clone_size: few; d_call: TRBD1; v_call: TRBV5-6
cdr3_aa: CASSLGTEAFF; cdr3_nt: TGTGCCAGCAGCTTGGGCACTGAAGCTTTCTTT; j_call: TRBJ1-1; clone_size: -; d_call: -; v_call: TRBV5-4
cdr3_aa: CASTSGGYNEQFF; cdr3_nt: TGTGCCAGCACCTCAGGAGGGTACAATGAGCAGTTCTTC; j_call: TRBJ2-1; clone_size: -; d_call: -; v_call: TRBV9
cdr3_aa: CASNYRGGETQYF; cdr3_nt: TGTGCCAGCAACTACAGGGGAGGAGAGACCCAGTACTTC; j_call: TRBJ2-5; clone_size: -; d_call: -; v_call: TRBV5-4
cdr3_aa: CASSPDGNEKLFF; cdr3_nt: TGTGCCAGCAGCCCGGACGGAAATGAAAAACTGTTTTTT; j_call: TRBJ1-4; clone_size: few; d_call: -; v_call: TRBV11-3
cdr3_aa: CATSRAGPGSGGEKLFF; cdr3_nt: TGTGCCACCAGCAGAGCGGGCCCGGGCTCTGGTGGCGAAAAACTGTTTTTT; j_call: TRBJ1-4; clone_size: -; d_call: -; v_call: TRBV15
cdr3_aa: CATRGGGFFGELFF; cdr3_nt: TGTGCCACCCGAGGGGGGGGATTCTTCGGGGAGCTGTTTTTT; j_call: TRBJ2-2; clone_size: few; d_call: -; v_call: TRBV10-3
cdr3_aa: CATSGPTGYSGNTIYF; cdr3_nt: TGTGCCACCAGCGGACCGACAGGCTACTCTGGAAACACCATATATTTT; j_call: TRBJ1-3; clone_size: -; d_call: -; v_call: TRBV15
cdr3_aa: CASSYYRATNEKLFF; cdr3_nt: TGTGCCAGCAGTTACTACAGGGCAACTAATGAAAAACTGTTTTTT; j_call: TRBJ1-4; clone_size: -; d_call: -; v_call: TRBV6-5
cdr3_aa: CASSLSSGGSYEQYF; cdr3_nt: TGTGCCAGCAGTTTATCGAGTGGGGGCTCCTACGAGCAGTACTTC; j_call: TRBJ2-7; clone_size: once; d_call: -; v_call: TRBV27
cdr3_aa: CAIQGENQPQHF; cdr3_nt: TGTGCCATACAGGGCGAAAATCAGCCCCAGCATTTT; j_call: TRBJ1-5; clone_size: -; d_call: -; v_call: TRBV28